One sample yielded the 18 T cell receptor beta chains listed below, sequenced in a study of radiation and T cells in renal cell carcinoma. TCRdb's table, derived via immunoSEQ multiplex PCR, lists solely in-frame clones and lacks some. The top ten hold 5% to 8% of the sample, which has some 100,000 clones, under 90% seen once. Time point here: baseline pretreatment blood. Treatment given: 15 Gy SBRT to primary tumor, nephrectomy 4 weeks later. The sample was blood, taken from a patient whose treatment included radiotherapy and nephrectomy. The receptors come from a man aged 55 to 70 with renal cell carcinoma.

The chain combines TRBV5-5 with TRBJ1-2; TRBD1 is a possible D gene (5 bases). The ends were cut back, 0 bases at V and 0 bases at J, with 9 bases in the middle. Germline CDR1 SGHKS, CDR2 YYEKEE (reference sequence). The CDR3 is made up of 15 amino acids. CDR3 in amino acids: CASSLDRIANYGYTF. The CDR3 nucleotides are TGTGCCAGCAGCTTGGACAGGATCGCTAACTATGGCTACACCTTC. Filled out from reference TRBV5-5 and TRBJ1-2, the complete variable domain reads DAGVTQSPTHLIKTRGQQVTLRCSPISGHKSVSWYQQVLGQGPQFIFQYYEKEERGRGNFPDRFSARQFPNYSSELNVNALLLGDSALYLCASSLDRIANYGYTFGSGTRLTVV.

The chain links TRBV4-2 to TRBJ1-4; D unclear. The V end was cut by 0 bases, the J end by 7 bases, with 12 bases between. The CDR3 loop spans 15 amino acids. Per the germline V gene, CDR1 is LGHNA and CDR2 is YNFKEQ. DNA of the CDR3: TGTGCCAGCAGCCAAGATCCTCAGCGGCGTGAAAAACTGTTTTTT. This encodes CASSQDPQRREKLFF.

This chain links TRBV29-1 with TRBJ2-1; 16 nucleotides align to TRBD2. After removal of 6 bases from V and 0 bases from J, the junction contained 20 bases not matched to a gene. From germline, CDR1 is SQVTM and CDR2 ANQGSEA. CDR3 length equals 22 residues. The CDR3 reads CSVLRGSGTSGRALGSYNEQFF. CDR3 nucleotide sequence: TGCAGCGTCCTCAGGGGGTCCGGGACTAGCGGGAGGGCCCTGGGCTCCTACAATGAGCAGTTCTTC.

The chain is built from TRBV6-1 and TRBJ2-1, with D possibly called TRBD1 or TRBD2 (6 bases each). Trimming cost V 4 bases and J 8 bases, with 18 bases left between them. The CDR3 runs 15 residues. Germline V gene lookup returns CDR1 MNHNS and CDR2 SASEGT. The CDR3 reads CASSARGLGSDEQFF. The DNA of the CDR3 is TGTGCCAGCAGTGCTCGGGGGCTCGGGTCCGATGAGCAGTTCTTC.

This sequence joins TRBV9 and TRBJ1-3; 7 positions match TRBD1. CDR1 is SGDLS, CDR2 YYNGEE, per germline. The CDR3 extends over 19 amino acids. Trimming cost V 0 bases and J 2 bases; bases outside gene matches: 14. The CDR3: CASSVVGFDRAFAGNTIYF. DNA of the CDR3: TGTGCCAGCAGCGTAGTAGGGTTCGACAGGGCCTTTGCTGGAAACACCATATATTTT.

The chain employs TRBV7-6 and TRBJ1-2; unclear D gene. The CDR3 loop spans 14 amino acids. The V end was cut by 0 bases, the J end by 6 bases, with 11 bases between. CDR1 is SGHVS, CDR2 FNYEAQ, per germline. DNA of the CDR3: TGTGCCAGCAGCTTAGCGGCAGGAGGCCATGGCTACACCTTC. It is translated as CASSLAAGGHGYTF.

This chain uses TRBV28 with TRBJ2-7; D gene ambiguous. Germline V gene lookup returns CDR1 MDHEN and CDR2 SYDVKM. Trimming stripped 7 bases from V and 3 bases from J, with 16 bases between. The CDR3 has 14 residues. The CDR3: CASTTRRLGYEQYF. CDR3 nucleotide sequence: TGTGCCAGCACCACCAGGCGGCTAGGCTACGAGCAGTACTTC.

The chain carries TRBV5-4 and TRBJ2-5; 7 bases agree with TRBD1. Losses at the gene ends were 1 base for V and 2 bases for J; bases not matched to a gene: 11. From germline, CDR1 is SGHNT and CDR2 YYREEE (reference sequence). CDR3 length: 17 residues. DNA for the CDR3: TGTGCCAGCAGCTTGCCGTCTGGCAGGGGGTTACAAGAGACCCAGTACTTC. Translated, it gives CASSLPSGRGLQETQYF.

The CDR3 region is CASSLKQASPKETQYF. DNA of the CDR3: TGTGCCAGCAGCTTGAAACAGGCGAGTCCGAAGGAGACCCAGTACTTC. J is TRBJ2-5 and V is TRBV5-4; weak D call: TRBD1 (5 bases). The CDR3 covers 16 residues. The V gene's germline CDR1 is SGHNT and CDR2 YYREEE (reference sequence). Trimming left V 1 base short and J 5 bases short, with 18 bases between.

This chain links TRBV28 with TRBJ1-5; TRBD1 agrees at 7 bases. Germline loops: CDR1 MDHEN, CDR2 SYDVKM. V lost 6 bases to trimming and J lost 6 bases; unmatched junction nucleotides: 11. The CDR3 consists of 15 residues. This chain's CDR3 is CASSPDRARGQPQHF. DNA of the CDR3: TGTGCCAGCAGCCCCGACAGGGCGAGGGGTCAGCCCCAGCATTTT.

The genes are TRBV4-3 and TRBJ1-4; D gene uncertain. In germline, CDR1 is LGHNA, CDR2 YSLEER. V was shortened by 4 bases and J by 5 bases, with 14 bases between the two germline ends. This CDR3 is built from 15 residues. CDR3 nucleotides: TGCGCCAGCAGCCCCTCGGGCCTACAAAATGAAAAACTGTTTTTT. As protein: CASSPSGLQNEKLFF.

V is TRBV5-6 and J is TRBJ1-1, with 9 nucleotides matching TRBD1. The germline V gene encodes CDR1 SGHDT and CDR2 YYEEEE. This CDR3 spans 15 amino acids. The ends lost 4 bases at V and 3 bases at J; junction bases unmatched: 7. The CDR3 coding sequence is TGTGCCAGCAGCCCGGGACAGGGCGGACACACTGAAGCTTTCTTT. Its translation is CASSPGQGGHTEAFF.

The rearrangement joins TRBV5-1 to TRBJ1-3; maybe TRBD1 (5 bases). Germline values: CDR1 SGHRS, CDR2 YFSETQ. The CDR3 totals 16 residues. The V end lost 0 bases, the J end lost 0 bases, and 10 bases lay between the germline ends. CDR3 in amino acids: CASSLGDSNSGNTIYF. The CDR3 nucleotides are TGCGCCAGCAGCTTGGGCGACAGTAACTCTGGAAACACCATATATTTT.

This clone was picked up a small number of times. Since a much larger clone is just one base distant, this may be a read error. Within the sample, other DNA sequences also encode this same CDR3. The V and J genes are TRBV5-1 and TRBJ2-6; 10 nucleotides line up with TRBD1. CDR3 length: 16 amino acids. Germline V gene sequence: CDR1 SGHRS, CDR2 YFSETQ. Trimming removed 3 bases from V and 3 bases from J; junction bases left unmatched: 3. In nucleotides, the CDR3 is TGCGCCAGCAGCTGGACAGGGGGAGGTGGGGCCAACGTCCTGACTTTC. It specifies CASSWTGGGGANVLTF.

The CDR3, as DNA: TGTGCCACCGCAGCCTTCGGGGGGTATGAGCAGTTCTTC. Amino acid sequence: CATAAFGGYEQFF. The gene calls are TRBV15 and TRBJ2-1; 7 bases align to TRBD2. V lost 8 bases, J lost 8 bases, and 9 bases stayed unmatched. The V gene's germline CDR1 is LNHNV and CDR2 YYDKDF (reference sequence). The CDR3 totals 13 residues.

The chain is built from TRBV23-1 and TRBJ2-5; D is perhaps TRBD1 (5 bases). TRBV23-1 is flagged as an ORF with uncertain function. Trimming pared 2 bases from V and 7 bases from J, leaving 23 bases between. This CDR3 comprises 17 residues. The CDR3 reads CASSQPGEGATVGTQYF. CDR3 nucleotides: TGCGCCAGCAGTCAACCAGGAGAAGGGGCAACTGTGGGGACCCAGTACTTC.

This clone was picked up one time. The gene calls are TRBV16 and TRBJ1-4; TRBD1 might be the D (6 bases). The CDR3 is made up of 18 amino acids. Germline CDR1 reads KGHSY; CDR2 reads FQNENV. The V end lost 0 bases, the J end lost 5 bases, and 19 bases lay between the germline ends. DNA of the CDR3: TGTGCCAGCAGCCAATCTGGGGGCAGGGAGAGGGAAAATGAAAAACTGTTTTTT. It codes for CASSQSGGRERENEKLFF.

The CDR3 nucleotides are TGTGCCTGGGGGGGAGCGGGAGGTCTGTATTTT. It yields the protein CAWGGAGGLYF. The chain is built from TRBV30 and TRBJ2-3, with 9 positions matching TRBD2. This CDR3 comprises 11 residues. The germline gives CDR1 GTSNPN, CDR2 SVGIG (reference sequence). Unmatched junction bases numbered 8, after V lost 5 bases and J lost 14 bases. Supplemented by reference TRBV30 and TRBJ2-3, the full variable domain reads SQTIHQWPATLVQPVGSPLSLECTVEGTSNPNLYWYRQAAGRGLQLLFYSVGIGQISSEVPQNLSASRPQDRQFILSSKKLLLSDSGFYLCAWGGAGGLYFGPGTRLTVL.